Following are 8 T cell receptor beta chains from one sample sequenced in a study of T cell clonotyping in hematopoietic cell transplantation. Assay used: immunoSEQ multiplex PCR; TCRdb lists only in-frame clones, some missing. The profile shows fewer than 30,000 clones, around 95% of them singletons. Sequencing was carried out using peripheral blood mononuclear cells. Receptors were obtained from a man aged 45-60 years in good health. Some clones in this sample may be carry-over from other donors' samples.

This sequence joins TRBV20-1 and TRBJ2-1; maybe TRBD1 (6 bases). The CDR3 totals 10 residues. Germline values: CDR1 DFQATT, CDR2 SNEGSKA (reference sequence). Trimming left V 5 bases short and J 10 bases short, with 9 bases between. The CDR3 region has the DNA TGCAGTGCTTCAGGGGTGGAGCAGTTCTTC. It is translated as CSASGVEQFF.

The V and J genes are TRBV10-2 and TRBJ2-7; 8 bases are shared with TRBD1. The V gene's germline CDR1 is WSHSY and CDR2 SAAADI. V lost 5 bases to trimming and J lost 1 base; unmatched junction nucleotides: 4. The CDR3 runs to 14 residues. This CDR3 is CASSPRQGSYEQYF. CDR3 nucleotides: TGCGCCAGCAGTCCTAGACAGGGGTCCTACGAGCAGTACTTC.

The gene calls are TRBV30 and TRBJ2-7, with TRBD2 matching over 9 bases. The CDR3 has 16 amino acids. V trimming: 0 bases; J trimming: 0 bases; junction bases outside the gene matches: 6. Germline V gene sequence: CDR1 GTSNPN, CDR2 SVGIG (reference sequence). The CDR3: CAWSVLGGGDSYEQYF. The CDR3 region has the DNA TGTGCCTGGAGTGTACTTGGCGGGGGGGACTCCTACGAGCAGTACTTC.

The chain combines TRBV5-5 with TRBJ2-7; TRBD1 might be the D (5 bases). There are 15 residues in the CDR3. Trimming removed 7 bases from V and 4 bases from J, with 21 bases in between. Germline loops: CDR1 SGHKS, CDR2 YYEKEE (reference sequence). The DNA for the CDR3 is TGTGCCAGCTCCATTGGGGCAGTGGACCTATACGAGCAGTACTTC. It codes for CASSIGAVDLYEQYF.

The J gene is TRBJ2-3, the V gene TRBV7-2; D is unresolved. From germline, CDR1 is SGHTA and CDR2 FQGNSA. The CDR3 spans 12 residues. V was clipped by 3 bases and J by 5 bases, with 6 bases between them. The CDR3 reads CASSLWKDTQYF. CDR3 nucleotides: TGTGCCAGCAGCTTGTGGAAAGATACGCAGTATTTT.

V gene TRBV2 combines with J gene TRBJ2-7; no clear D gene. In germline, CDR1 is SNHLY, CDR2 FYNNEI. V was cut by 2 bases and J by 4 bases, with 12 bases left in between. The CDR3 consists of 14 residues. The CDR3 sequence is CASSEQRVLYEQYF. CDR3 DNA: TGTGCCAGCAGTGAACAAAGGGTTCTATACGAGCAGTACTTC.

This chain uses TRBV9 with TRBJ1-1; tentatively, D is TRBD1 (5 bases). Germline assignment: CDR1 SGDLS and CDR2 YYNGEE. The CDR3 has 14 residues. Trimming took 1 base from V and 6 from J, leaving 13 bases between them. The DNA for the CDR3 is TGTGCCAGCAGCGTACGCGGGGCGAAGGCTGAAGCTTTCTTT. Amino acids: CASSVRGAKAEAFF.

This chain uses TRBV6-5 with TRBJ1-2, with 9 bases that match TRBD1. Trimming at V came to 5 bases and at J to 6 bases, leaving 7 bases not matched to a gene. Germline CDR1 MNHEY, CDR2 SVGAGI. The CDR3 is 14 residues long. The CDR3, as DNA: TGTGCCAGCAGTCCCGGGACAGGGAAACATGGCTACACCTTC. Protein product: CASSPGTGKHGYTF.